Detailed here is one TCR beta chain. Per the original methods: Amplification of reference gene primers was used by the study to estimate nucleated cell counts. Assay: immunoSEQ multiplex PCR; the TCRdb copy retains only in-frame clones and omits some. That table is the source of V, J and clone size, and D and trimming were worked out from the DNA. The table includes 200,000 or so clones, 70% to 90% detected once. This sample stems from a study of blood T cell repertoires in COVID-19. Study in general: The United States, Italy and Spain were the sources of the acute and convalescent COVID-19 samples.

V lost 2 bases to trimming and J lost 5 bases; unmatched junction nucleotides: 9. The CDR3 runs 16 residues. The germline gives CDR1 SGHVS, CDR2 FNYEAQ. The J gene is TRBJ2-3, the V gene TRBV7-6; 8 bases map to TRBD2. The clonotype comes from a woman in her thirties or forties who had recovered from COVID-19. Sequencing used peripheral blood. In nucleotides, the CDR3 is TGTGCCAGCAGCTTAAAAGCGGGAGCCGGAGTAGATACGCAGTATTTT. As protein: CASSLKAGAGVDTQYF.